This record looks at one T cell receptor (beta chain) sequence and its context. Participants' reported clinical history set cohort assignment. Generated by immunoSEQ multiplex PCR, the TCRdb table keeps only in-frame clones and is missing some. Of about 250,000 clones in the sample, approximately 85% are singletons; the top ten hold just over 6.5%. These data come from a study of blood T cell repertoires in COVID-19. Study at large: PBMCs, B-cell-depleted T cells, or T cells provided the cDNA or gDNA that made up the material.

Germline CDR1 reads SGHRS; CDR2 reads YFSETQ. V dropped 2 bases and J dropped 2 bases, with 10 bases sitting between them. The CDR3 is made up of 14 amino acids. The sequence was obtained from a woman between 45 and 65 years old who had been exposed to COVID-19. The rearrangement uses TRBV5-1 and TRBJ1-2; D possibly corresponds to TRBD1 (6 bases). The sequenced sample consisted of PBMCs or T cells enriched from blood (not recorded which). CDR3 DNA sequence: TGCGCCAGCAGCTTCAACAGGGAAAACTATGGCTACACCTTC. This sequence encodes CASSFNRENYGYTF. The whole variable domain, remainder taken from reference TRBV5-1 and TRBJ1-2, is KAGVTQTPRYLIKTRGQQVTLSCSPISGHRSVSWYQQTPGQGLQFLFEYFSETQRNKGNFPGRFSGRQFSNSRSEMNVSTLELGDSALYLCASSFNRENYGYTFGSGTRLTVV.